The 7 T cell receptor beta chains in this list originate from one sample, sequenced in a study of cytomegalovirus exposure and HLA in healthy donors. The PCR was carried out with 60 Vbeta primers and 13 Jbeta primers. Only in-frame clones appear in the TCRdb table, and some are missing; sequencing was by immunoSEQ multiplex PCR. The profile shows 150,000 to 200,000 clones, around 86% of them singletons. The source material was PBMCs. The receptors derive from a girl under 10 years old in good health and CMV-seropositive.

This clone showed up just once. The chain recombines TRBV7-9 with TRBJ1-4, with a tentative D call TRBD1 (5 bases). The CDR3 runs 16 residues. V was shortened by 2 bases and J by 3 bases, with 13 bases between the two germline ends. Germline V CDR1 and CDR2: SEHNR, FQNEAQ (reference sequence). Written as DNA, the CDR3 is TGTGCCAGCAGCTTAACACAGGCGGGGGCTAATGAAAAACTGTTTTTT. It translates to CASSLTQAGANEKLFF.

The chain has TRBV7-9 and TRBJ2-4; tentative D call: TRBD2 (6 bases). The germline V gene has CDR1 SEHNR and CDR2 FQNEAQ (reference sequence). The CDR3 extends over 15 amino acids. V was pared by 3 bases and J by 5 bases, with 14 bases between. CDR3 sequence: CASSFPSAGENIQYF. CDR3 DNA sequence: TGTGCCAGCAGCTTCCCTAGCGCAGGTGAAAACATTCAGTACTTC.

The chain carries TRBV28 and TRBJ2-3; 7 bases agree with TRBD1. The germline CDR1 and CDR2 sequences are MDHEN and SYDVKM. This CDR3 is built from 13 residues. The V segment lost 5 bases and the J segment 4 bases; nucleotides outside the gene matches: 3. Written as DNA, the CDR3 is TGTGCCAGCAGTCGACAGGGCGCAGATACGCAGTATTTT. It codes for CASSRQGADTQYF.

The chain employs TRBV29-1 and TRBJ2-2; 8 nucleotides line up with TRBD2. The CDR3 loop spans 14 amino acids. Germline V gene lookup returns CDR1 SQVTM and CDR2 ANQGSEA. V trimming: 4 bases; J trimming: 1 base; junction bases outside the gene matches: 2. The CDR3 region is CSVGAGGNTGELFF. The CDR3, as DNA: TGCAGCGTTGGTGCGGGGGGGAACACCGGGGAGCTGTTTTTT.

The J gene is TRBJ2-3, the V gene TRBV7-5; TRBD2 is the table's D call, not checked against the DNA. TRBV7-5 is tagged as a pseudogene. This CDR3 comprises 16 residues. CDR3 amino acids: CARSLAASGKSDTQYF. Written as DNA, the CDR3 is TGTGCCAGAAGCTTAGCCGCTAGCGGGAAATCAGATACGCAGTATTTT.

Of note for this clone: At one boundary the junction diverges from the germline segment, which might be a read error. CDR3 DNA sequence: TGCAGTGCGAGAGACACGCGCGAGCAGTACTTC. Translation: CSARDTREQYF. V and J are TRBV20-1 and TRBJ2-7; D call uncertain. The CDR3 totals 11 residues. Germline V lookup: CDR1 DFQATT, CDR2 SNEGSKA (reference sequence).

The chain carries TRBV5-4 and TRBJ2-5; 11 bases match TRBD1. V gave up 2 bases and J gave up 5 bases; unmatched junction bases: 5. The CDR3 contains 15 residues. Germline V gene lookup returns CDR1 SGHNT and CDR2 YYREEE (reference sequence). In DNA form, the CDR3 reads TGTGCCAGCAGCTTTGGGACAGGGGGTATGGAGACCCAGTACTTC. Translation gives CASSFGTGGMETQYF.